The 5 T cell receptor beta chains below all came from one sample that was sequenced in a study of Ad26.COV2.S vaccination and SARS-CoV-2 variants. Treatment of the sample: some 19 received Ad26.COV2.S at low or high dose, single or two shots; about 5 received placebo; per-sample allocation not given. Repertoires come from day 63 after the first vaccine or placebo injection. Generated by immunoSEQ multiplex PCR, the TCRdb table keeps only in-frame clones and is missing some. The data contain a few hundred thousand clones, roughly 91% of them seen just once; the ten biggest clones take up 3.4%. The source material was peripheral blood, sampled in a trial of Ad26.COV2.S vaccine versus placebo. The receptor set was obtained from a person aged 18-65 years who received the Ad26.COV2.S COVID-19 vaccine or a placebo.

The rearrangement uses TRBV5-1 and TRBJ2-1, with 7 bases aligning to TRBD1. The CDR3 extends over 18 amino acids. V lost 3 bases, J lost 0 bases, and 12 bases stayed unmatched. CDR1 and CDR2 from the germline V gene are SGHRS and YFSETQ. CDR3 DNA sequence: TGCGCCAGCAGCTCAAGGGGGCGTTGGGTGAGCTCCTACAATGAGCAGTTCTTC. It translates to CASSSRGRWVSSYNEQFF.

V gene TRBV11-2 combines with J gene TRBJ2-1; D perhaps matches TRBD1 (6 bases). The germline V gene encodes CDR1 SGHAT and CDR2 FQNNGV. This CDR3 contains 14 residues. V shed 3 bases and J shed 8 bases, with 14 bases lying between them. The CDR3 sequence is CASSFDYRVHEQFF. In DNA, the CDR3 is TGTGCCAGCAGCTTCGATTACAGGGTCCATGAGCAGTTCTTC.

This chain uses TRBV5-1 with TRBJ2-7; D is possibly TRBD1 or TRBD2 (5 bases each). Per germline, CDR1 SGHRS and CDR2 YFSETQ. There are 15 residues in the CDR3. The V gene lost 3 bases and the J gene lost 3 bases, with 16 bases spanning the gap. This CDR3 reads CASSSNDRLYYEQYF. In DNA, the CDR3 is TGCGCCAGCAGCTCAAACGACAGACTATACTACGAGCAGTACTTC.

The chain joins TRBV20-1 to TRBJ2-1; 7 nucleotides agree with TRBD1. The CDR3 extends over 11 amino acids. Per the germline V gene, CDR1 is DFQATT and CDR2 is SNEGSKA (reference sequence). V trimming: 4 bases; J trimming: 7 bases; junction bases outside the gene matches: 1. The CDR3 reads CSATGGNEQFF. CDR3 nucleotide sequence: TGCAGTGCTACAGGGGGAAATGAGCAGTTCTTC.

Regarding this clone: The sample contains more than one DNA sequence encoding this CDR3. The chain has TRBV12-3 or TRBV12-4 and TRBJ1-1; D is uncertain. V was shortened by 3 bases and J by 2 bases, with 7 bases between the two germline ends. The CDR3 is made up of 13 amino acids. The DNA of the CDR3 is TGTGCCAGCAGTTTTGTACTCAACACTGAAGCTTTCTTT. Translating it yields CASSFVLNTEAFF.